These T cell receptor beta chains were read from a single sample in a study of blood T cell repertoires in COVID-19. Clones were sequenced by immunoSEQ multiplex PCR, and TCRdb holds only the in-frame ones, with some missing. The sample records under 250,000 clones, roughly four fifths being singletons. The sequencing sample was made of peripheral blood. These receptors all come from a man aged 45-60 years with active or convalescent COVID-19. CDR3s include the opening cysteine and the closing phenylalanine or tryptophan. A D gene is named only where the DNA matches it firmly. Size values are once, few and many counts, or a class for expanded clones, and some rows have none.

>-|TRBV19|-|TRBJ2-1
CATAGRPFDEQFF
TGTGCCACCGCGGGACGACCTTTCGATGAGCAGTTCTTC
>TRBD2|TRBV7-6|-|TRBJ2-3
CASSSRTSGAGDTQYF
TGTGCCAGCAGCTCCCGGACTAGCGGGGCCGGAGATACGCAGTATTTT
>-|TRBV19|-|TRBJ2-5
CASSSERLETQYF
TGTGCCAGTAGTTCGGAGCGTCTTGAGACCCAGTACTTC
>-|TRBV7-9|-|TRBJ1-3
CASSLAGAASSGNTIYF
TGTGCCAGCAGCTTAGCGGGGGCGGCTAGCTCTGGAAACACCATATATTTT
>TRBD2|TRBV29-1|-|TRBJ2-7
CSAGPGGGQYF
TGCAGCGCTGGGCCGGGAGGCGGGCAGTACTTC
>TRBD1|TRBV4-1|-|TRBJ1-6
CASSQGDRANSPLHF
TGCGCCAGCAGCCAAGGGGACAGGGCCAATTCACCCCTCCACTTT
>-|TRBV7-3|-|TRBJ2-7
CASSSGKMGEQYF
TGTGCCAGCAGCTCCGGGAAGATGGGCGAGCAGTACTTC
>-|TRBV29-1|-|TRBJ1-3
CSVDRAGTGNTIYF
TGCAGCGTTGATCGAGCAGGGACTGGAAACACCATATATTTT
>-|TRBV4-1|-|TRBJ1-3
CASSQGGLGGGPLGMAGNTIYF
TGCGCCAGCAGCCAAGGAGGGCTAGGGGGGGGCCCCCTAGGGATGGCTGGAAACACCATATATTTT
>TRBD1|TRBV2|few|TRBJ2-7
CASRSGTVTPEQYF
TGTGCCAGCAGGTCCGGGACAGTGACTCCCGAGCAGTACTTC
>-|TRBV25-1|-|TRBJ1-2
CASSEAGAYYGYTF
TGTGCCAGCAGTGAAGCTGGGGCCTACTATGGCTACACCTTC
>-|TRBV10-3|-|TRBJ1-1
CAISDLSQDTEAFF
TGTGCCATCAGTGATCTATCACAGGACACTGAAGCTTTCTTT
>TRBD1|TRBV6-1|-|TRBJ1-5
CASSEQGGGNQPQHF
TGTGCCAGCAGTGAACAGGGGGGAGGCAATCAGCCCCAGCATTTT
>TRBD2|TRBV27|-|TRBJ2-5
CASSSTSGQETQYF
TGTGCCAGCAGTTCCACTAGCGGCCAAGAGACCCAGTACTTC
>-|TRBV2|-|TRBJ1-2
CASSEREEVRTNYGYTF
TGTGCCAGCAGTGAGAGGGAAGAGGTTCGGACTAACTATGGCTACACCTTC
>-|TRBV19|-|TRBJ2-5
CASRSAGQETQYF
TGTGCCAGTCGATCGGCGGGGCAAGAGACCCAGTACTTC
>-|TRBV30|-|TRBJ1-2
CAWWRDNYGYTF
TGTGCCTGGTGGAGGGACAACTATGGCTACACCTTC
>-|TRBV21-1|-|TRBJ2-7
CAITPGQATYEQYF
TGTGCCATCACCCCGGGACAGGCCACCTACGAGCAGTACTTC
>TRBD1|TRBV18|-|TRBJ1-5
CASSPSGTVSNQPQHF
TGTGCCAGCTCACCCTCCGGGACAGTTAGCAATCAGCCCCAGCATTTT
>TRBD1|TRBV11-2|-|TRBJ2-7
CASSLKTGGAGGTYEQYF
TGTGCCAGCAGCTTAAAAACAGGGGGCGCAGGAGGAACCTACGAGCAGTACTTC
>-|TRBV7-9|-|TRBJ1-2
CASSSGGEGYGYTF
TGTGCCAGCAGCTCAGGAGGAGAAGGCTATGGCTACACCTTC
>-|TRBV5-4|once|TRBJ1-2
CASSLERSGGYTF
TGTGCCAGCAGCTTGGAGCGGAGTGGGGGCTACACCTTC
>-|TRBV3-1/TRBV3-2|-|TRBJ1-6
CASSQSGNYNSPLHF
TGTGCCAGCAGCCAATCAGGAAATTATAATTCACCCCTCCACTTT
>-|TRBV11-2|-|TRBJ1-2
CASSLDTGIGGYTF
TGTGCCAGCAGCTTAGATACGGGTATCGGCGGCTACACCTTC
>-|TRBV3-1/TRBV3-2|-|TRBJ2-7
CASSLSSRGCTYEQYF
TGTGCCAGCAGCCTTTCCAGTCGGGGGTGCACCTACGAGCAGTACTTC
>-|TRBV5-4|-|TRBJ1-6
CASSLGQSNSPLHF
TGTGCCAGCAGCTTGGGACAGAGTAATTCACCCCTCCACTTT
>TRBD2|TRBV18|-|TRBJ2-7
CASSPPGSSGVYSYEQYF
TGTGCCAGCTCACCACCGGGGTCTAGCGGGGTATACTCCTACGAGCAGTACTTC
>TRBD1|TRBV14|-|TRBJ2-1
CASSFSTGTGYNEQFF
TGTGCCAGCAGCTTTTCGACCGGGACAGGCTACAATGAGCAGTTCTTC
>-|TRBV28|-|TRBJ1-4
CASSPPGTTNEKLFF
TGTGCCAGCAGCCCGCCGGGGACAACTAATGAAAAACTGTTTTTT
>TRBD1|TRBV28|-|TRBJ2-7
CASSLLQGINEQYF
TGTGCCAGCAGTTTACTACAGGGGATCAACGAGCAGTACTTC
>TRBD1|TRBV9|-|TRBJ2-7
CASSLGQGPTYEQYF
TGTGCCAGCAGCTTGGGACAGGGGCCAACCTACGAGCAGTACTTC
>TRBD2|TRBV15|-|TRBJ2-5
CATSRVLGGERGTQYF
TGTGCCACCAGCAGAGTCCTTGGGGGGGAGCGGGGGACCCAGTACTTC
>-|TRBV19|-|TRBJ2-3
CASSTLARGTDTQYF
TGTGCCAGTAGTACTCTAGCGAGAGGCACAGATACGCAGTATTTT
>TRBD1|TRBV11-2|-|TRBJ1-1
CASSPRTGVSDTEAFF
TGTGCCAGCAGCCCCCGGACAGGGGTGTCCGACACTGAAGCTTTCTTT
>TRBD1|TRBV4-1|-|TRBJ2-7
CASSQGTGDLYEQYF
TGCGCCAGCAGCCAAGGGACAGGGGATCTCTACGAGCAGTACTTC
>TRBD2|TRBV2|-|TRBJ2-3
CASSEALVGGGSTQYF
TGTGCCAGCAGTGAAGCATTGGTCGGGGGGGGAAGTACGCAGTATTTT
>TRBD2|TRBV9|-|TRBJ2-1
CASSVTSGGGNEQFF
TGTGCCAGCAGCGTTACTAGCGGGGGGGGCAATGAGCAGTTCTTC